The sequence of this T cell receptor beta chain was determined in a study of monozygotic twins with cystic fibrosis. General study findings and limits: V usage most resembled the co-twin in 13 of 16 pairs. Monozygotic CF twins shared more identical nucleotide clonotypes than unrelated patients. Clonality was generally low (median approximately 0.0094), higher in the most severe patients.

Concerning this clone: Its antigen is undetermined.

The data were produced by immunoSEQ multiplex PCR, yet TCRdb's version contains in-frame clones alone and is incomplete. The data show around 17,000 clones, 96% seen once. This CDR3 comprises 19 residues. V gene TRBV21-1 combines with J gene TRBJ2-2. TRBV21-1 has pseudogene status. The source is a girl aged 2-10 years with cystic fibrosis. The specimen sequenced was blood. CDR3 protein: CASSNKGPKRPGNTGELFF. CDR3 DNA: TGTGCCAGCAGCAACAAGGGCCCAAAACGGCCGGGGAACACCGGGGAGCTGTTTTTT.